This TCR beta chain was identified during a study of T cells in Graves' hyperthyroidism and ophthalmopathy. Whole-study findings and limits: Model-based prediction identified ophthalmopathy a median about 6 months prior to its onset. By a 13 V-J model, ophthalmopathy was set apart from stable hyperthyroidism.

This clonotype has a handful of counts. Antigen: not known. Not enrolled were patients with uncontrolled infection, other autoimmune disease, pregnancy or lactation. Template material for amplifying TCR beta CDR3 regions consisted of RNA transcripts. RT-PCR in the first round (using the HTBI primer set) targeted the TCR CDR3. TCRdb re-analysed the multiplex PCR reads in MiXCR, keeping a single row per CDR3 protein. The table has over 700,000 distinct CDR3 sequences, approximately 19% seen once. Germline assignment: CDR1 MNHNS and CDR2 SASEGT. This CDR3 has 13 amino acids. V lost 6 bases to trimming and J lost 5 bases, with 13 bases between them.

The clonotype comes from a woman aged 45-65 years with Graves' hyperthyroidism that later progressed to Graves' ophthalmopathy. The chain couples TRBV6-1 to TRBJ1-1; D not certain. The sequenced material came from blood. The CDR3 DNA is TGTGCCAGCAGGGACCCGGGAGGAACTGAAGCTTTCTTT. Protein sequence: CASRDPGGTEAFF.